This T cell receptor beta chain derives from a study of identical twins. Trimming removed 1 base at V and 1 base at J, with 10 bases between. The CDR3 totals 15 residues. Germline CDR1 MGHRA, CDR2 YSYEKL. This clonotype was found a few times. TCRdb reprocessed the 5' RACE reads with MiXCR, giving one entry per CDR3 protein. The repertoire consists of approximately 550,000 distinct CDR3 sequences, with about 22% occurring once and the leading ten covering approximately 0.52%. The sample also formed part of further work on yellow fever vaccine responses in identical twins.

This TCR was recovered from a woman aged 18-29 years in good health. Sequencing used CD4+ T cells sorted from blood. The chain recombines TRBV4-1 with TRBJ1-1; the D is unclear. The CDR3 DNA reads TGCGCCAGCAGCCAAGGCCTCGTCGGGAACACTGAAGCTTTCTTT. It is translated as CASSQGLVGNTEAFF.